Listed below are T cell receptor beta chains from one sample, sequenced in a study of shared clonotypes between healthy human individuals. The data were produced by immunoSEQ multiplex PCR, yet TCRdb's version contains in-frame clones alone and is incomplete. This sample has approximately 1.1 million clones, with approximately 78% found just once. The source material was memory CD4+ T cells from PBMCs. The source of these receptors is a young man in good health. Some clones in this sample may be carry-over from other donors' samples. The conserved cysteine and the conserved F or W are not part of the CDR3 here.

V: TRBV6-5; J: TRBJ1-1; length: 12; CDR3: ASTYTGQTTEAF
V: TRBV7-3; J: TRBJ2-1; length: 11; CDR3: ASSPRNSNEQF
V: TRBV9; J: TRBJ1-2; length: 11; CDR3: ASSRTGNYGYT
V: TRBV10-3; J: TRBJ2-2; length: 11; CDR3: AISTANTGELF
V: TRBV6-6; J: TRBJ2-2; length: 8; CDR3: ASSSGELF
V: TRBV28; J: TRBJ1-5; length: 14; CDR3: ASSVRQGSSNQPQH
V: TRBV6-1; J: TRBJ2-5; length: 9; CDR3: ASSVGETQY
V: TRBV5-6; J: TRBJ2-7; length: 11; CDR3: ASSWTQGYEQY
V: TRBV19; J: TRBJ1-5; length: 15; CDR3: ASSIKRQSYSNQPQH
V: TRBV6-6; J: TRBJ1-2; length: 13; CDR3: ASSYTPRGNYGYT
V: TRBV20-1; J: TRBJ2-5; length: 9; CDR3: SAIDGETQY
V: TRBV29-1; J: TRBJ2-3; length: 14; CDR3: SVPSHWREQRDTQY
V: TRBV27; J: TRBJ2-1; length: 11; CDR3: ASSQPFRNEQF
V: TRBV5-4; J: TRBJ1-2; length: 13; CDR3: ASSTRTASNYGYT
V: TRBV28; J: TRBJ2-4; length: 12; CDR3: ASSYRDRGNIQY
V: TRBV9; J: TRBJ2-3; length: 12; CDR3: ASGIAGGSDTQY
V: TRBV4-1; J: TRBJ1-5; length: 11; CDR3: ASRPPENQPQH
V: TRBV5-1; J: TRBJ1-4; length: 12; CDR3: ASSLQGTNEKLF
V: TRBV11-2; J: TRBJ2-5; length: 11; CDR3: ASSFTGAETQY
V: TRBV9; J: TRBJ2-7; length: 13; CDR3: ASSREWGESYEQY
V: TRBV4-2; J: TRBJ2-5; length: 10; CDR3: ASSQPMGTQY
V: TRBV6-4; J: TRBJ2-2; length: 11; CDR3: ASSETSTGELF